This TCR beta chain was obtained from a study of post-analysis software for immune sequencing data. This clonotype was detected only once. Its antigen is unknown. Incorporated into the TCR beta cDNA libraries were unique molecular identifiers, which served to reduce PCR and sequencing biases. MiXCR, run by TCRdb on the PCR reads, gives a single entry per CDR3 protein. The data show some 500,000 distinct CDR3 sequences, roughly 45% seen once. Findings and caveats of the study: Five TRBV segments, including TRBV5-6, TRBV5-1 and TRBV20-1, were more frequent in patients than controls.

Germline CDR1 DFQATT, CDR2 SNEGSKA (reference sequence). This CDR3 is built from 17 residues. V lost 4 bases and J lost 1; bases outside the gene matches: 12. V and J are TRBV20-1 and TRBJ2-3; 9 bases are a match to TRBD2. This receptor was identified in a girl aged 10 to 17 with multiple sclerosis. The sample was blood. DNA of the CDR3: TGCAGTGCTAACGTTGGTGTAGCGGGAGACGGCACAGATACGCAGTATTTT. This sequence encodes CSANVGVAGDGTDTQYF.